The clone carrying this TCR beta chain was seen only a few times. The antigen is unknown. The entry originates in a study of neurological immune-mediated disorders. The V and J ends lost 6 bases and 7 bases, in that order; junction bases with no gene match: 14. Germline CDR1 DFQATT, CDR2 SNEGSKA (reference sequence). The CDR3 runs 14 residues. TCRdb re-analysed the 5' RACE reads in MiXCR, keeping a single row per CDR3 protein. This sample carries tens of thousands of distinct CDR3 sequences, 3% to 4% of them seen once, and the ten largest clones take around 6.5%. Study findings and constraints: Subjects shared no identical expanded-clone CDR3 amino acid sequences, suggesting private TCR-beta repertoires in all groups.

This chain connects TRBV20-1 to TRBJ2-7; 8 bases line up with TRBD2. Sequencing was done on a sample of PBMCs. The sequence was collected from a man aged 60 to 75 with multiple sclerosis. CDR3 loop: CSAQIGRAPHEQYF. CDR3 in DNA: TGCAGTGCGCAGATCGGGAGGGCCCCACATGAGCAGTACTTC.